The following is a T cell receptor (beta chain) sequence with its context. Its target is not known. This sample stems from a study of T cell responses to AZD1222 COVID-19 vaccine. Across the study: Second doses were pooled across both intervals (about 4 or about 12 weeks).

Clones were sequenced by immunoSEQ multiplex PCR, and TCRdb holds only the in-frame ones, with some missing. The data contain about 120,000 clones, 80% to 90% of them singletons. Study-wide findings and caveats: Elevations in Spike-specific TCR breadth and depth followed administration of two AZD1222 doses. Baseline seropositives among AZD1222 recipients totaled only 5 to 7. The study sampled repertoires only after the peak T cell response.

Germline CDR1 and CDR2: SQVTM and ANQGSEA. The V end was cut by 3 bases, the J end by 8 bases, with 12 bases between. The CDR3 has 12 amino acids. Sequenced here: peripheral blood, sampled on day 0 of AZD1222 vaccination. The rearrangement links TRBV29-1 to TRBJ2-3; weak D call: TRBD2 (5 bases). This receptor was identified in an adult in good health. This CDR3 reads CSVDPSSVTQYF. The CDR3 DNA is TGCAGCGTTGACCCTAGCAGCGTTACGCAGTATTTT.